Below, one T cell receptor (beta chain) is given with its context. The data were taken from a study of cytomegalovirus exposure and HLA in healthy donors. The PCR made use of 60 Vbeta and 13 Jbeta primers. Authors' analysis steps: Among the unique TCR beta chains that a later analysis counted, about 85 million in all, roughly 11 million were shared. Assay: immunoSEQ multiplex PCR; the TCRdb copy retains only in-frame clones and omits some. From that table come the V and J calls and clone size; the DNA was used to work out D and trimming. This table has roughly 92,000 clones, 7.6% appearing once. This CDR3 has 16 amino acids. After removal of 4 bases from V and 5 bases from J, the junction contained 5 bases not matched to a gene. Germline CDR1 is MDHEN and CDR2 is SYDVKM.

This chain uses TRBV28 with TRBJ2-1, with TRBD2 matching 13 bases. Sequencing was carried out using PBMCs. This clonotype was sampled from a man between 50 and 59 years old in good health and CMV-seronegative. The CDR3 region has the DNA TGTGCCAGCAGTTCACTAGCGGGAGGGTCCCACAATGAGCAGTTCTTC. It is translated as CASSSLAGGSHNEQFF.